A single sample gave rise to the 11 T cell receptor beta chains below, sequenced in a study of blood T cell repertoires in COVID-19. Sequencing was performed with immunoSEQ multiplex PCR; in TCRdb, only in-frame clones are kept and a portion is missing. The sample lists about 97,000 clones; about 72% were seen once. The sequencing input was peripheral blood. The receptors were sampled from a man aged 60 to 69 with active or convalescent COVID-19.

In its sample, this clone was seen once. The chain is built from TRBV10-3 and TRBJ2-5, with a tentative D call TRBD1 (5 bases). The CDR3 covers 13 residues. Germline CDR1 and CDR2: ENHRY and SYGVKD. V was clipped by 8 bases and J by 1 base, with 11 bases between them. The CDR3 sequence: CAIRQTSQETQYF. The DNA of the CDR3 is TGTGCCATCCGACAGACTTCCCAAGAGACCCAGTACTTC.

This sequence joins TRBV18 and TRBJ2-3, with 8 nucleotides matching TRBD1. Germline-derived CDR1 and CDR2 are KGHSH and LQKENI. The CDR3 runs to 14 residues. V was clipped by 6 bases and J by 0 bases; unmatched bases: 2. The CDR3 sequence: CASSGQGSTDTQYF. The CDR3 nucleotides are TGTGCCAGCTCCGGACAGGGAAGCACAGATACGCAGTATTTT.

This clone turned up a few times. The chain recombines TRBV6-2 or TRBV6-3 with TRBJ1-6; D remains ambiguous. This CDR3 is built from 15 residues. Germline CDR1 and CDR2: MNHEY and SVGEGT. V lost 5 bases and J 0 bases, leaving 8 bases between the germline ends. The CDR3 DNA reads as TGTGCCAGCAGTACCCCGAGCTCCTATAATTCACCCCTCCACTTT. Encoded protein: CASSTPSSYNSPLHF.

Written as DNA, the CDR3 is TGTGCCAGCAGCCGTTTCGGCCAGCGGGAAGGCACAGATACGCAGTATTTT. Translation: CASSRFGQREGTDTQYF. The chain joins TRBV7-9 to TRBJ2-3, with TRBD2 identical over 7 bases. The CDR3 has 17 amino acids. The ends lost 5 bases at V and 1 base at J; junction bases unmatched: 12. Germline values: CDR1 SEHNR, CDR2 FQNEAQ (reference sequence).

CDR3 DNA sequence: TGTGCCACCAGCACAGGACAGCGCAATCAGCCCCAGCATTTT. Its translation: CATSTGQRNQPQHF. This rearrangement joins TRBV15 to TRBJ1-5; the D gene is possibly TRBD1 (6 bases). Germline V gene lookup returns CDR1 LNHNV and CDR2 YYDKDF (reference sequence). This CDR3 is built from 14 residues. V was shortened by 4 bases and J by 2 bases, with 9 bases between the two germline ends.

This chain joins TRBV10-1 and TRBJ2-3; 7 positions agree with TRBD2. Losses at the gene ends were 3 bases for V and 3 bases for J; bases not matched to a gene: 6. The V gene's germline CDR1 is WNHNN and CDR2 SYGVQD (reference sequence). The CDR3 totals 15 residues. The CDR3 nucleotides read TGCGCCAGCAGTGACGGCGGGAGCAGAACAGATACGCAGTATTTT. It specifies CASSDGGSRTDTQYF.

The chain has TRBV11-2 and TRBJ2-3, with TRBD2 matching over 8 bases. The germline gives CDR1 SGHAT, CDR2 FQNNGV. The CDR3 loop spans 14 amino acids. Trimming cost V 4 bases and J 8 bases; bases outside gene matches: 8. The CDR3 DNA follows: TGTGCCAGCAGCTCTCCCCAGGGACTAGGTACGCAGTATTTT. Translated: CASSSPQGLGTQYF.

V usage is TRBV12-5 and J usage is TRBJ2-3; 7 bases are a match to TRBD1. This CDR3 spans 16 amino acids. After removal of 6 bases from V and 2 bases from J, the junction contained 11 bases not matched to a gene. Germline loops: CDR1 LGHNT, CDR2 FRNRAP. Written as DNA, the CDR3 is TGTGCTAGTGGCTTAATAACAGGGGTCTTCACAGATACGCAGTATTTT. Its translation is CASGLITGVFTDTQYF.

The chain combines TRBV19 with TRBJ2-5; D gene ambiguous. The germline CDR1 and CDR2 sequences are LNHDA and SQIVND (reference sequence). Trimming took off 4 bases at V and 3 bases at J, with 9 bases between the two ends. The CDR3 covers 13 residues. This chain's CDR3 is CASSSKTKETQYF. CDR3 DNA sequence: TGTGCCAGTAGTAGTAAGACAAAAGAGACCCAGTACTTC.

The chain employs TRBV28 and TRBJ1-1; D is possibly TRBD1 (5 bases). The CDR3 sequence is 14 residues long. Germline lookup yields CDR1 MDHEN and CDR2 SYDVKM. The germline V and J ends were trimmed by 4 bases and 2 bases, with 11 bases remaining between them. CDR3 protein: CASSSPTGNTEAFF. The CDR3, as DNA: TGTGCCAGCAGTTCCCCAACAGGTAACACTGAAGCTTTCTTT.

The V and J genes are TRBV11-2 and TRBJ2-7; TRBD1 might be the D (6 bases). Germline-derived CDR1 and CDR2 are SGHAT and FQNNGV. Between the trimmed V and J ends, which lost 5 bases and 4 bases, there was a span of 9 bases. CDR3 length: 12 amino acids. The CDR3 region is CASSVQGYEQYF. CDR3 in DNA: TGTGCCAGCAGCGTTCAGGGGTACGAGCAGTACTTC.